This passage covers 10 T cell receptor beta chains from one sample sequenced in a study of T cell responses to AZD1222 COVID-19 vaccine. Profiled with immunoSEQ multiplex PCR; TCRdb holds only in-frame clones, not every one. The table shows 150,000 or so clones, with approximately 90% occurring only once. The material sequenced was peripheral blood, taken on day 0 of AZD1222 vaccination. These receptors were collected from an adult in good health.

This clone has just one count. The V gene is TRBV7-8, the J gene TRBJ2-3; 9 nucleotides line up with TRBD2. V was pared by 10 bases and J by 5 bases, with 16 bases of the junction left unmatched. Germline V gene sequence: CDR1 SGHVS, CDR2 FQNEAQ. CDR3 size: 16 residues. The CDR3 spells CATLSPEIAGEDTQYF. In nucleotides, the CDR3 is TGTGCCACCCTCTCCCCGGAGATAGCGGGAGAAGATACGCAGTATTTT.

The chain recombines TRBV6-5 with TRBJ1-6, with no clear D. Germline V gene data show CDR1 as MNHEY and CDR2 as SVGAGI. The germline V and J ends were trimmed by 0 bases and 5 bases, with 5 bases remaining between them. This CDR3 has 14 amino acids. CDR3 sequence: CASSYSADNSPLHF. Here the CDR3 DNA reads TGTGCCAGCAGTTACTCGGCCGATAATTCACCCCTCCACTTT.

The V and J genes are TRBV10-3 and TRBJ1-1; no clear D. CDR1 and CDR2 (germline): ENHRY, SYGVKD. CDR3 length: 11 amino acids. V was shortened by 2 bases and J by 9 bases, with 7 bases between the two germline ends. The CDR3, as DNA: TGTGCCATCAGTGAGGCACATCAAGCTTTCTTT. This encodes CAISEAHQAFF.

This clone was observed a single time. The gene calls are TRBV29-1 and TRBJ2-7; no reliable D call. V lost 6 bases and J 0 bases, leaving 15 bases between the germline ends. Germline V gives CDR1 SQVTM, CDR2 ANQGSEA. This CDR3 has 14 residues. CDR3: CSVHRLHLSYEQYF. Here the CDR3 DNA reads TGCAGCGTCCACAGACTGCACCTCTCCTACGAGCAGTACTTC.

This chain uses TRBV28 with TRBJ1-3; D gene uncertain. The germline V and J ends were trimmed by 5 bases and 4 bases, with 15 bases remaining between them. The CDR3 sequence is 15 residues long. Germline-derived CDR1 and CDR2 are MDHEN and SYDVKM. The CDR3 is CASSGPGRLGNTIYF. As DNA, the CDR3 is TGTGCCAGCAGTGGCCCCGGGAGACTCGGAAACACCATATATTTT.

The rearrangement uses TRBV9 and TRBJ2-5, with 12 positions matching TRBD2. Germline V gene lookup returns CDR1 SGDLS and CDR2 YYNGEE. Trimming cost V 4 bases and J 4 bases; bases outside gene matches: 11. This CDR3 comprises 17 residues. CDR3 sequence (DNA): TGTGCCAGCAGCCCCCAAGGACTAGCGGGATCCACAGAGACCCAGTACTTC. Translation gives CASSPQGLAGSTETQYF.

This chain links TRBV5-1 with TRBJ2-5; no firm D call. The germline V and J ends were trimmed by 3 bases and 1 base, with 22 bases remaining between them. The CDR3 is 18 amino acids. CDR1 and CDR2 from the germline V gene are SGHRS and YFSETQ. As DNA, the CDR3 is TGCGCCAGCAGCTCCGGCCTTGGGGTCTTTCCGTTCCAAGAGACCCAGTACTTC. It codes for CASSSGLGVFPFQETQYF.

The CDR3 region is CASSLGGGPNEQFF. CDR3 in DNA: TGTGCCAGCAGCTTGGGGGGAGGTCCCAATGAGCAGTTCTTC. The chain employs TRBV5-4 and TRBJ2-1, with a possible D match to TRBD2 (6 bases). The germline gives CDR1 SGHNT, CDR2 YYREEE (reference sequence). Deletions cut 0 bases from V and 6 bases from J, with 10 bases between. The length of the CDR3 is 14 residues.

V and J are TRBV4-3 and TRBJ2-1; D remains unclear. In germline, CDR1 is LGHNA, CDR2 YSLEER. The CDR3 consists of 12 residues. With 2 bases removed from V and 7 bases from J, the gap between germline ends came to 6 bases. The CDR3 DNA follows: TGCGCCAGCAGCCAACGCAGTAATGAGCAGTTCTTC. Encoded protein: CASSQRSNEQFF.

J is TRBJ2-2 and V is TRBV6-5; 10 bases align to TRBD2. This CDR3 is 14 amino acids long. After removal of 6 bases from V and 7 bases from J, the junction contained 5 bases not matched to a gene. Looked up from germline, CDR1 is MNHEY and CDR2 is SVGAGI. This CDR3 is CASSPLAGHGELFF. CDR3 DNA sequence: TGTGCCAGCAGCCCACTAGCGGGACACGGGGAGCTGTTTTTT.